This entry concerns a single T cell receptor (beta chain). Its antigen is unidentified. The data are from a study of graft-versus-host responses after intestinal transplantation. Study as a whole: Recipients were all induced with anti-thymocyte globulin, then given tacrolimus and steroids for roughly 3 years.

Findings of the study overall: Present in recipient marrow, GvH clones included some that appeared first in ileum or blood. Early post-transplant declines in HvG were associated with peak levels of circulating GvH clones. High graft-versus-host to host-versus-graft T cell clonal ratios marked allografts of patients with graft-donor macrochimerism.

Germline V gene sequence: CDR1 SEHNR, CDR2 FQNEAQ (reference sequence). The CDR3 is 15 amino acids. Sequencing was performed with immunoSEQ multiplex PCR; in TCRdb, only in-frame clones are kept and a portion is missing. The repertoire consists of some 110,000 clones, with about 92% occurring once and the leading ten covering 0.95% to 1.5%. The input for sequencing was unstimulated CD8+ T cells sorted from spleen or lymph node cells, taken before transplant. The clonotype was recovered from a human donor who was the organ donor for an intestinal transplant. The chain joins TRBV7-9 to TRBJ2-5; D unclear. The end of the DNA is better explained by TRBJ2-7, so the J call may be wrong. The CDR3 DNA follows: TGTGCCAGCAGCCGGATGACCGAGATTGGATACGAGCAGTACTTC. This sequence encodes CASSRMTEIGYEQYF.